This T cell receptor (beta chain) emerged from a study of beta chain features in type 1 diabetes. From germline, CDR1 is SGHRS and CDR2 YFSETQ. The CDR3 contains 15 residues. The V end lost 5 bases, the J end lost 0 bases, and 15 bases lay between the germline ends. Purities over 98% were achieved in all sorted populations. Sequenced material consisted of expressed TCRB transcripts (all of the isolated RNA was reverse transcribed). The repertoire was sequenced with immunoSEQ multiplex PCR; TCRdb's copy has only in-frame clones and lacks some. Here the sample spans 900,000 or so clones, roughly a sixth being singletons.

Sequenced sample: naive CD4+ T cells from blood. The sequence was collected from a woman aged 18 to 35 in good health. The rearrangement links TRBV5-1 to TRBJ2-7; a possible D gene is TRBD2 (6 bases). The CDR3 sequence: CASSEIVGSSYEQYF. The CDR3 nucleotides read TGCGCCAGCAGTGAAATTGTCGGGAGCTCCTACGAGCAGTACTTC.